The 2 T cell receptor beta chains in this list originate from one sample, sequenced in a study of PD-1 blockade in classical Hodgkin lymphoma. Brentuximab vedotin exposure varied, and every patient relapsed after autologous stem cell transplantation. The table came from immunoSEQ multiplex PCR; TCRdb's copy has only in-frame clones and leaves some out. Of about 28,000 clones detected, 78% appear once; the ten largest clones hold roughly 35%. The sequences come from peripheral blood mononuclear cells (PBMCs), collected before the second cycle of nivolumab. These receptors were obtained from a human donor with classical Hodgkin lymphoma.

The gene calls are TRBV18 and TRBJ1-1; the D is unclear. Germline CDR1 reads KGHSH; CDR2 reads LQKENI. V shed 8 bases and J shed 2 bases, with 12 bases lying between them. The CDR3 has 13 residues. The chain's CDR3 is CASAGQENTEAFF. CDR3 DNA: TGTGCCAGCGCGGGCCAAGAAAACACTGAAGCTTTCTTT. The entire variable domain, with the rest obtained from reference TRBV18 and TRBJ1-1, is as follows: NAGVMQNPRHLVRRRGQEARLRCSPMKGHSHVYWYRQLPEEGLKFMVYLQKENIIDESGMPKERFSAEFPKEGPSILRIQQVVRGDSAAYFCASAGQENTEAFFGQGTRLTVV.

The rearrangement uses TRBV5-1 and TRBJ1-1, with D hard to call. Looked up from germline, CDR1 is SGHRS and CDR2 is YFSETQ. The CDR3 spans 14 residues. V was trimmed by 0 bases and J by 2 bases, leaving 8 bases between them. CDR3 bases: TGCGCCAGCAGCTTGGAAACTTACAACACTGAAGCTTTCTTT. Its translation is CASSLETYNTEAFF.